This passage covers 28 T cell receptor beta chains from one sample sequenced in a study of cytomegalovirus exposure and HLA in healthy donors. Researchers ran the PCR with 60 Vbeta and 13 Jbeta primers. Data came from immunoSEQ multiplex PCR; TCRdb stores just in-frame clones and leaves some out. The sample lists fewer than 200,000 clones, roughly 85% occurring once. Input material: PBMCs. The receptors were sampled from a man aged 25-40 years in good health and CMV-seropositive.

The chain combines TRBV6-5 with TRBJ2-5; the D gene is possibly TRBD2 (6 bases). Trimming took off 6 bases at V and 4 bases at J, with 12 bases between the two ends. The CDR3 loop spans 13 amino acids. Per germline, CDR1 MNHEY and CDR2 SVGAGI. The CDR3 here is CASRAGPRETQYF. The CDR3 region has the DNA TGTGCCAGCAGGGCGGGACCTAGAGAGACCCAGTACTTC.

This chain joins TRBV28 and TRBJ1-4, with D unresolved. V lost 1 base and J lost 5, with 20 bases in between. CDR1 and CDR2 from the germline V gene are MDHEN and SYDVKM. The CDR3 contains 18 residues. The CDR3 coding sequence is TGTGCCAGCAGTTTATTTTCAGGAGGGAGGCGGATCAATGAAAAACTGTTTTTT. Protein: CASSLFSGGRRINEKLFF. Using reference TRBV28 and TRBJ1-4 for the parts outside the CDR3, the full variable domain is DVKVTQSSRYLVKRTGEKVFLECVQDMDHENMFWYRQDPGLGLRLIYFSYDVKMKEKGDIPEGYSVSREKKERFSLILESASTNQTSMYLCASSLFSGGRRINEKLFFGSGTQLSVL.

This clone occurred once. The rearrangement uses TRBV11-2 and TRBJ2-1; 12 positions match TRBD2. Germline-derived CDR1 and CDR2 are SGHAT and FQNNGV. Trimming at V came to 5 bases and at J to 6 bases, leaving 8 bases not matched to a gene. This CDR3 spans 16 amino acids. The CDR3 coding sequence is TGTGCCAGCAGCGATCAAAGGACTAGCGGGATCAATGAGCAGTTCTTC. Protein: CASSDQRTSGINEQFF.

This chain connects TRBV11-3 to TRBJ2-1; 10 positions match TRBD2. CDR1 is SGHNT, CDR2 YENEEA, per germline. V was pared by 5 bases and J by 8 bases, with 15 bases of the junction left unmatched. This CDR3 spans 17 amino acids. CDR3 DNA: TGTGCCAGCAGCGCAGGCCCCATAGCGGGAGGAGTATATGAGCAGTTCTTC. This encodes CASSAGPIAGGVYEQFF.

This clone has only a few counts. The V gene is TRBV29-1, the J gene TRBJ1-4; D is unclear. Between the trimmed V and J ends, which lost 6 bases and 2 bases, there was a span of 4 bases. Germline lookup yields CDR1 SQVTM and CDR2 ANQGSEA. This CDR3 region has 11 residues. In DNA form, the CDR3 reads TGCAGCGTCCGGACTAATGAAAAACTGTTTTTT. Encoded protein: CSVRTNEKLFF.

V gene TRBV7-2 combines with J gene TRBJ1-3, with unresolved D. With 4 bases removed from V and 0 bases from J, the gap between germline ends came to 10 bases. Per germline, CDR1 SGHTA and CDR2 FQGNSA. The CDR3 has 15 residues. Here the CDR3 reads CASSYTKNSGNTIYF. The CDR3 DNA is TGTGCCAGCAGCTACACCAAAAACTCTGGAAACACCATATATTTT.

The rearrangement uses TRBV5-6 and TRBJ2-1, with 11 bases lining up with TRBD2. Germline assignment: CDR1 SGHDT and CDR2 YYEEEE. The J segment lost 3 bases and the V segment lost 2 bases, leaving 7 bases of the junction unmatched. The CDR3 has 17 residues. CDR3 region: CASSLIKGTSGYNEQFF. In DNA form, the CDR3 reads TGTGCCAGCAGCTTAATAAAAGGGACTAGCGGCTACAATGAGCAGTTCTTC.

The rearrangement joins TRBV19 to TRBJ1-5; TRBD1 agrees at 12 bases. Germline loops: CDR1 LNHDA, CDR2 SQIVND (reference sequence). Trimming took 3 bases from V and 6 from J; bases not matched to a gene: 15. The CDR3 runs 19 residues. The DNA of the CDR3 is TGTGCCAGTAGTATCCCCTTGGGACAGGGGGCCGGAAGAAGTCAGCCCCAGCATTTT. Translating gives CASSIPLGQGAGRSQPQHF.

The chain joins TRBV21-1 to TRBJ2-1; the table's D call, TRBD2, has no DNA check behind it. TRBV21-1 is assigned pseudogene status. The CDR3 is 17 amino acids. CDR3 nucleotide sequence: TGTGCCAGCAGCAAAGGCAATTCCGGGACTAGATACAATGAGCAGTTCTTC. Translation gives CASSKGNSGTRYNEQFF.

V is TRBV7-2 and J is TRBJ2-1; 11 bases agree with TRBD2. The length of the CDR3 is 15 residues. Germline CDR1 and CDR2: SGHTA and FQGNSA. With 3 bases clipped from V and 7 bases from J, the junction kept 5 bases outside the gene matches. CDR3 sequence reads: CASSFGSGRENEQFF. CDR3 bases: TGTGCCAGCAGCTTTGGTAGCGGGAGGGAGAATGAGCAGTTCTTC. The full variable domain, in which reference TRBV7-2 and TRBJ2-1 provide the parts outside the CDR3, is GAGVSQSPSNKVTEKGKDVELRCDPISGHTALYWYRQSLGQGLEFLIYFQGNSAPDKSGLPSDRFSAERTGGSVSTLTIQRTQQEDSAVYLCASSFGSGRENEQFFGPGTRLTVL.

V and J are TRBV18 and TRBJ1-5; a weak D match, TRBD1 (6 bases). The germline V gene has CDR1 KGHSH and CDR2 LQKENI. CDR3 length equals 16 residues. V lost 4 bases and J lost 7, with 20 bases in between. CDR3 loop: CASSRIQGSRDQPQHF. The CDR3 nucleotides read TGTGCCAGCTCACGAATACAGGGCTCACGCGACCAGCCCCAGCATTTT.

The genes are TRBV5-1 and TRBJ2-7; 7 bases map to TRBD2. V was clipped by 2 bases and J by 6 bases; unmatched bases: 14. Germline V gene lookup returns CDR1 SGHRS and CDR2 YFSETQ. This CDR3 contains 16 residues. CDR3 nucleotides: TGCGCCAGCAGCTTTGGATCCGGGACTATTCGTTTCGAGCAGTACTTC. This sequence encodes CASSFGSGTIRFEQYF.

The chain is built from TRBV27 and TRBJ2-1; 12 bases match TRBD2. J gave up 6 bases and V 5 bases, and 8 bases lay outside the gene matches. CDR3 length equals 16 residues. CDR1 MNHEY and CDR2 SMNVEV come from the germline V gene (reference sequence). The CDR3 sequence is CASSLKLAGGLNEQFF. The CDR3 DNA is TGTGCCAGCAGTCTAAAACTAGCGGGAGGTCTCAATGAGCAGTTCTTC.

J is TRBJ2-1 and V is TRBV13; D perhaps matches TRBD1 (5 bases). V dropped 2 bases and J dropped 3 bases, with 14 bases sitting between them. Germline V gene sequence: CDR1 PRHDT, CDR2 FYEKMQ (reference sequence). CDR3 size: 16 residues. The CDR3 loop is CASSLRGESDYNEQFF. The CDR3 DNA is TGTGCCAGCAGCTTAAGGGGCGAATCAGACTACAATGAGCAGTTCTTC.

This chain uses TRBV29-1 with TRBJ1-2; tentatively, D is TRBD1 (5 bases). This CDR3 is built from 13 residues. The germline CDR1 and CDR2 sequences are SQVTM and ANQGSEA. V was clipped by 7 bases and J by 0 bases, with 12 bases between them. CDR3 nucleotide sequence: TGCAGCGCCGGTGACAGTTCTAACTATGGCTACACCTTC. This encodes CSAGDSSNYGYTF.

The gene calls are TRBV7-9 and TRBJ1-6, with a tentative D call TRBD1 (6 bases). The germline gives CDR1 SEHNR, CDR2 FQNEAQ (reference sequence). V lost 1 base, J lost 8 bases, and 9 bases lay in between. The CDR3 covers 14 residues. The CDR3 sequence is CASSLETGDSPLHF. The CDR3 DNA reads TGTGCCAGCAGCTTAGAGACAGGAGATTCACCCCTCCACTTT.

This chain connects TRBV5-4 to TRBJ1-1; D perhaps matches TRBD1 (5 bases). In germline, CDR1 is SGHNT, CDR2 YYREEE (reference sequence). This CDR3 has 14 residues. V lost 4 bases to trimming and J lost 1 base, with 11 bases between them. The CDR3 DNA reads TGTGCCAGCAGCCCTAGACAGACGAACACTGAAGCTTTCTTT. Amino acids: CASSPRQTNTEAFF.

The V call is TRBV30, the J call TRBJ1-2; 9 nucleotides agree with TRBD1. The germline V gene encodes CDR1 GTSNPN and CDR2 SVGIG (reference sequence). The CDR3 contains 15 residues. J was trimmed by 5 bases and V by 1 base; bases with no gene match: 8. The CDR3 spells CAWSAWDRERYGYTF. DNA for the CDR3: TGTGCCTGGAGTGCCTGGGACAGGGAACGATATGGCTACACCTTC.

The chain recombines TRBV18 with TRBJ1-2; 10 positions match TRBD1. Germline lookup yields CDR1 KGHSH and CDR2 LQKENI. The CDR3 is 15 amino acids. J was trimmed by 4 bases and V by 2 bases; bases with no gene match: 4. In nucleotides, the CDR3 is TGTGCCAGCTCACCAGTGGACAGGGGGATCTATGGCTACACCTTC. Translated: CASSPVDRGIYGYTF.

This sequence joins TRBV6-5 and TRBJ2-7; 9 bases align to TRBD1. The CDR3 runs 13 residues. CDR1 is MNHEY and CDR2 is SVGAGI in the germline V gene. The junction had 5 bases not matched to a gene; V was cut back by 8 bases and J by 3 bases. In nucleotides, the CDR3 is TGTGCCAGCCGGACAGGGGACTACTACGAGCAGTACTTC. As protein: CASRTGDYYEQYF.

The chain links TRBV7-2 to TRBJ2-7, with 10 bases that match TRBD2. This CDR3 has 15 residues. The V gene's germline CDR1 is SGHTA and CDR2 FQGNSA. V lost 5 bases and J lost 4; bases outside the gene matches: 8. CDR3 in amino acids: CASSVGTSAEYEQYV. The CDR3 coding sequence is TGTGCCAGCAGCGTAGGGACTAGCGCGGAGTACGAGCAGTACGTC.

The rearrangement links TRBV7-9 to TRBJ1-2, with D perhaps TRBD1 (5 bases). The CDR3 contains 12 residues. Germline V gene lookup returns CDR1 SEHNR and CDR2 FQNEAQ (reference sequence). V was trimmed by 4 bases and J by 8 bases, leaving 11 bases between them. Written as DNA, the CDR3 is TGTGCCAGCAGCTCCAGGGTGGCAGGCTACACCTTC. Residues: CASSSRVAGYTF.

V gene TRBV4-1 combines with J gene TRBJ2-7; 13 bases map to TRBD2. The CDR3 totals 16 residues. Germline loops: CDR1 MGHRA, CDR2 YSYEKL. V lost 4 bases to trimming and J lost 0 bases; unmatched junction nucleotides: 3. The CDR3: CASSPWTSGSSYEQYF. CDR3 coding DNA: TGCGCCAGCAGCCCTTGGACTAGCGGGAGCTCCTACGAGCAGTACTTC.

The sample holds one count of this clone. This rearrangement joins TRBV19 to TRBJ2-1, with D tentatively TRBD2 (5 bases). The CDR3 is 14 amino acids. The V gene's germline CDR1 is LNHDA and CDR2 SQIVND (reference sequence). V lost 7 bases and J lost 2, with 12 bases in between. The CDR3 spells CASNRGSPYNEQFF. CDR3 bases: TGTGCCAGTAACCGGGGAAGCCCCTACAATGAGCAGTTCTTC.

The rearrangement links TRBV7-2 to TRBJ2-5, with TRBD2 matching 10 bases. Per the germline V gene, CDR1 is SGHTA and CDR2 is FQGNSA. The CDR3 runs to 14 residues. Unmatched junction bases numbered 5, after V lost 5 bases and J lost 5 bases. Here the CDR3 reads CASSPKGLAETQYF. CDR3 sequence (DNA): TGTGCCAGCAGCCCGAAGGGACTAGCGGAGACCCAGTACTTC.

The rearrangement links TRBV18 to TRBJ2-3, with TRBD1 identical over 10 bases. Looked up from germline, CDR1 is KGHSH and CDR2 is LQKENI. V lost 0 bases and J lost 5; bases outside the gene matches: 5. This CDR3 contains 16 residues. The CDR3 DNA follows: TGTGCCAGCTCACCACCGGGACAGGGGTTAGGAGATACGCAGTATTTT. Encoded protein: CASSPPGQGLGDTQYF.

This clone appeared once. The gene calls are TRBV5-8 and TRBJ1-3; a possible D gene is TRBD1 (6 bases). CDR3 size: 17 residues. The V end lost 1 base, the J end lost 2 bases, and 16 bases lay between the germline ends. Germline V gene sequence: CDR1 SGHTS, CDR2 YDEGEE. The CDR3 protein is CASSLRGGALTGNTIYF. Here the CDR3 DNA reads TGTGCCAGCAGCTTGCGGGGGGGCGCGTTGACTGGAAACACCATATATTTT.

The chain uses TRBV7-3 and TRBJ2-3; 13 bases match TRBD2. Looked up from germline, CDR1 is SGHTA and CDR2 is FQGTGA. This CDR3 contains 17 residues. Trimming cost V 5 bases and J 1 base; bases outside gene matches: 6. Here the CDR3 reads CASSLGLAGSRTDTQYF. The CDR3 coding sequence is TGTGCCAGCAGCCTGGGACTAGCGGGAAGTCGCACAGATACGCAGTATTTT.